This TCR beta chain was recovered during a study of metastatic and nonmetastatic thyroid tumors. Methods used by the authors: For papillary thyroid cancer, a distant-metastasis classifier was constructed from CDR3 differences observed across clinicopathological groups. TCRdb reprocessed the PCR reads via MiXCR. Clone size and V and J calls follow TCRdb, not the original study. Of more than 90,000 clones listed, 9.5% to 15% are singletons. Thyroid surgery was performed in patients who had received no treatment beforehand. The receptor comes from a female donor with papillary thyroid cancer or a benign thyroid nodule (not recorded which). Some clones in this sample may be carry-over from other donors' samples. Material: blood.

This CDR3 is CASSHKGQINEQFF. The CDR3 bases are TGTGCCAGCAGCCACAAGGGTCAAATCAATGAGCAGTTCTTC. The gene calls are TRBV6-1 and TRBJ2-1; D gene unclear. V lost 6 bases to trimming and J lost 6 bases, with 15 bases between them. The CDR3 extends over 14 amino acids. Germline V CDR1 and CDR2: MNHNS, SASEGT.